This TCR beta chain appears in the sequencing data of a study of identical twins (dated by TCRdb to 2016 to 2017). In terms of the full investigation: To test whether fetal clonotypes persist, this study deep-sequenced TCR alpha and beta repertoires from monozygotic twins, from unrelated adults of various ages, and from cord blood. Replicate twin experiments were performed at different times using different library preparation protocols to rule out contamination. What the authors observed across the whole study: Zero-insertion analyses could be partly confounded by invariant T cells such as MAIT and iNKT, although diverse VJ usage argued against such confounding for most clonotypes. Excess twin sharing in beta out-of-frame sequences was weaker because fewer shared sequences lowered the signal-to-noise ratio. Compared with coincidental sharing between unrelated individuals, out-of-frame TCR alpha sequences shared between twins had an excess of sequences with low generation probability. Recombination models systematically underestimated out-of-frame TCR alpha sharing in monozygotic twins but agreed with sharing between unrelated individuals. Abundant cord blood beta clonotypes had fewer insertions, young adult naive repertoires showed a similar but weaker trend, and memory repertoires showed no such trend. Conclusions relied on cross-sectional statistical analysis, since the same donors could not be followed over many years.

All donors were healthy Caucasians. Miltenyi CD45RO+ enrichment and human naive T-cell isolation kits were used to isolate memory (CD45RO+) and naive T cells from PBMC. Comment on this clonotype: It lacks a known antigen. No DNA is shown, since the ends of the CDR3 on it are uncertain; the CDR3 is the one TCRdb lists.

CDR1 is given as SGHRS and CDR2 as YFSETQ, both from the germline V gene. The CDR3 goes from the cysteine to the phenylalanine over 15 residues. Library construction relied on 5' RACE. Sequencing was performed on an Illumina HiSeq 2000. A universal primer binding site was introduced by template switching, and a unique molecular identifier was present in the final cDNA, enabling accurate counting of TCR cDNA molecules. First-strand cDNA for TCR alpha and beta chains was synthesized from specific primers in the conserved constant-segment region. To control for contamination, every cDNA library carried two barcodes: a SMART-Mk sample barcode plus Illumina barcodes. TruSeq adapter sequences along with Illumina sample barcodes were introduced in two successive PCR steps. The Illumina HiSeq platform was used with custom primers to sequence TCR alpha and beta cDNA libraries. The authors' pipeline ran thus. MiGEC was used to process raw reads and extract unique molecular identifiers, and MiXCR was used to find CDR3 positions. Recombination models were inferred per individual with the repgenHMM and IGoR tools using an EM algorithm. The analysis of shared clonotypes was done with the tcR package in R, with sharing normalized by the product of cloneset sizes. To study raw recombination without the effects of thymic and clonal selection, out-of-frame nonproductive sequences were analyzed. In-frame beta chains were kept once TCRdb had trimmed the public reads at Q25 with fastp and called clones with MiXCR. Merged by CDR3 protein, the rows form single entries marked with the most common genes and DNA. These V and J calls rely on TCRdb rather than the paper's analysis. A total of over 200,000 distinct CDR3 sequences appear in this sample, roughly 10% of them only once. The ten largest clones represent around 5% of the sample.

The V and J genes are TRBV5-1 and TRBJ2-2; TRBD2 is taken as the D call from the table, unchecked against the DNA. This sequence was found in a woman younger than 35 in good health. The sample comprised memory (CD45RO+) T cells sorted from blood. Taken with the paper, the label for cell subset or site translates to: CD45RO+ enriched T cells. The CDR3 has the sequence CASSNVAGGTGELSF.